This TCR beta chain was identified in a study of cytomegalovirus exposure and HLA in healthy donors. The table lists this clone with a few counts. Amplification used 60 Vbeta primers and 13 Jbeta primers. Profiled with immunoSEQ multiplex PCR; TCRdb holds only in-frame clones, not every one. This sample carries around 100,000 clones, roughly 66% of them seen once, and the ten largest clones take roughly 2%. Specimen: PBMCs. The TCR sequence derives from a woman in her twenties or thirties in good health and CMV-seronegative.

CDR3 region: CASSPDRVGTGELFF. In DNA, the CDR3 is TGCGCCAGCAGTCCCGACAGGGTGGGCACCGGGGAGCTGTTTTTT. V is TRBV10-1 and J is TRBJ2-2; 7 bases agree with TRBD1. V lost 5 bases, J lost 4 bases, and 7 bases stayed unmatched. This CDR3 is built from 15 residues. CDR1 WNHNN and CDR2 SYGVQD come from the germline V gene (reference sequence).